The 31 T cell receptor beta chains below were found in one sample sequenced in a study of T-cell reconstitution after alpha-beta-depleted transplantation in children. The authors prepared the TCRbeta library with unique molecular identifiers. TCRdb reanalysed the PCR reads using MiXCR and keeps one entry per CDR3 protein. Of around 490,000 distinct CDR3 sequences in the sample, about an eighth are singletons; the top ten hold 12% to 15%. The material sequenced was PBMCs, mostly from graft donor cells, taken 180 days after TCRalphabeta/CD19-depleted stem cell transplant. These receptors were obtained from a female patient between 2 and 10 years old who had a stem cell transplant for aplastic anemia, so the T cells may come from the graft donor.

CDR3 sequence reads: CASSPRAWTGGGQPQHF. The CDR3 coding sequence is TGTGCCAGCTCACCGAGGGCTTGGACAGGGGGCGGTCAGCCCCAGCATTTT. J is TRBJ1-5 and V is TRBV18; 11 nucleotides match TRBD1. Germline V gene sequence: CDR1 KGHSH, CDR2 LQKENI. With 3 bases clipped from V and 6 bases from J, the junction kept 10 bases outside the gene matches. This CDR3 has 17 residues.

This chain links TRBV6-6 with TRBJ2-3, with unresolved D. The CDR3 covers 13 residues. CDR1 and CDR2 (germline): MNHNY, SVGAGI (reference sequence). The V end was cut by 2 bases, the J end by 1 base, with 4 bases between. The CDR3 DNA sequence: TGTGCCAGCAGTTACATGGGCACAGATACGCAGTATTTT. Protein sequence: CASSYMGTDTQYF.

V and J are TRBV7-9 and TRBJ2-4; a weak D match, TRBD2 (7 bases). Germline CDR1 is SEHNR and CDR2 is FQNEAQ (reference sequence). This CDR3 contains 14 residues. V lost 1 base to trimming and J lost 9 bases, with 13 bases between them. Written as DNA, the CDR3 is TGTGCCAGCAGCTTAGTGAGGGAGGGGGGCATTCAGTACTTC. Translated: CASSLVREGGIQYF.

This clonotype was seen only a few times. The chain combines TRBV27 with TRBJ2-7; D could derive from TRBD1 or TRBD2 (5 bases each). Germline V gene sequence: CDR1 MNHEY, CDR2 SMNVEV (reference sequence). This CDR3 comprises 13 residues. Deletions cut 4 bases from V and 3 bases from J, with 10 bases between. CDR3 sequence reads: CASSSRGDYEQYF. The CDR3 DNA sequence: TGTGCCAGCAGTTCCCGGGGCGACTACGAGCAGTACTTC.

This clonotype was seen a handful of times. The chain uses TRBV24-1 and TRBJ2-6; a possible D gene is TRBD1 (6 bases). Germline V gene data show CDR1 as KGHDR and CDR2 as SFDVKD. V was shortened by 5 bases and J by 8 bases, with 24 bases between the two germline ends. This CDR3 contains 18 residues. The chain's CDR3 is CATSGITGTGTRPNVLTF. The CDR3 DNA reads TGTGCCACCAGTGGGATAACAGGGACGGGGACCCGGCCCAACGTCCTGACTTTC.

This clonotype was picked up a small number of times. The rearrangement joins TRBV9 to TRBJ2-1; 7 bases match TRBD2. The CDR3 consists of 14 residues. Germline V lookup: CDR1 SGDLS, CDR2 YYNGEE. J lost 1 base, V lost 7 bases, and 5 bases had no gene match. The CDR3 spells CASGPGGSYNEQFF. DNA of the CDR3: TGTGCCAGCGGTCCCGGGGGGTCCTACAATGAGCAGTTCTTC. The whole variable domain, filled in from reference TRBV9 and TRBJ2-1, reads DSGVTQTPKHLITATGQRVTLRCSPRSGDLSVYWYQQSLDQGLQFLIQYYNGEERAKGNILERFSAQQFPDLHSELNLSSLELGDSALYFCASGPGGSYNEQFFGPGTRLTVL.

This clonotype occurred many times. The rearrangement joins TRBV15 to TRBJ2-7; D is ambiguous. CDR1 is LNHNV and CDR2 is YYDKDF in the germline V gene (reference sequence). There are 14 residues in the CDR3. Trimming removed 1 base from V and 2 bases from J, with 9 bases in between. In DNA, the CDR3 is TGTGCCACCAGCAGAGTAGGAACTACCTACGAGCAGTACTTC. Translated, it gives CATSRVGTTYEQYF. Looking up the rest from reference TRBV15 and TRBJ2-7 gives the full variable domain: DAMVIQNPRYQVTQFGKPVTLSCSQTLNHNVMYWYQQKSSQAPKLLFHYYDKDFNNEADTPDNFQSRRPNTSFCFLDIRSPGLGDTAMYLCATSRVGTTYEQYFGPGTRLTVT.

The genes are TRBV5-6 and TRBJ1-4, with D possibly TRBD1 on 6 matching bases. Germline lookup yields CDR1 SGHDT and CDR2 YYEEEE. CDR3 length: 14 residues. V lost 4 bases, J lost 7 bases, and 14 bases lay in between. In DNA form, the CDR3 reads TGTGCCAGCAGCCGAAACCGGGACACTGAAAAACTGTTTTTT. The encoded protein is CASSRNRDTEKLFF.

This clonotype came up a few times. The chain joins TRBV10-3 to TRBJ1-3, with D tentatively TRBD1 (5 bases). V was trimmed by 2 bases and J by 1 base, leaving 12 bases between them. Germline V lookup: CDR1 ENHRY, CDR2 SYGVKD. The CDR3 consists of 16 residues. In DNA, the CDR3 is TGTGCCATCAGTGAGGGTCCCGGGACGTCTGGAAACACCATATATTTT. Its translation is CAISEGPGTSGNTIYF.

This clonotype was observed a handful of times. The chain combines TRBV10-3 with TRBJ1-2; 9 bases fit TRBD1. The CDR3 runs to 17 residues. After removal of 0 bases from V and 2 bases from J, the junction contained 7 bases not matched to a gene. The V gene's germline CDR1 is ENHRY and CDR2 SYGVKD. In nucleotides, the CDR3 is TGTGCCATCAGTGAGTCTTTGGGACAGGGTAACAACTATGGCTACACCTTC. This gives the protein CAISESLGQGNNYGYTF.

This clonotype occurred a few times. The V and J genes are TRBV20-1 and TRBJ1-3; no clear D gene. The CDR3 has 13 residues. With 1 base removed from V and 2 bases from J, the gap between germline ends came to 6 bases. CDR1 and CDR2 (germline): DFQATT, SNEGSKA (reference sequence). CDR3 loop: CSARVEAGNTIYF. CDR3 coding DNA: TGCAGTGCTAGAGTGGAGGCTGGAAACACCATATATTTT.

The chain employs TRBV6-1 and TRBJ1-5; D remains ambiguous. Trimming took off 0 bases at V and 11 bases at J, with 11 bases between the two ends. The length of the CDR3 is 13 residues. Germline values: CDR1 MNHNS, CDR2 SASEGT. In DNA form, the CDR3 reads TGTGCCAGCAGTGAAGCGCGGGTCAAAGCCCAGCATTTT. Protein product: CASSEARVKAQHF.

V usage is TRBV7-8 and J usage is TRBJ2-1; 9 nucleotides align to TRBD1. CDR1 and CDR2 from the germline V gene are SGHVS and FQNEAQ. Trimming cost V 1 base and J 2 bases; bases outside gene matches: 3. CDR3 length: 16 amino acids. CDR3 in amino acids: CASSLGRQGAYNEQFF. The CDR3 DNA reads TGTGCCAGCAGCTTAGGAAGACAGGGGGCCTACAATGAGCAGTTCTTC.

This clonotype was observed a few times. V and J are TRBV12-3 or TRBV12-4 and TRBJ2-1; D is possibly TRBD1 (6 bases). The CDR3 runs to 14 residues. V was trimmed by 7 bases and J by 10 bases, leaving 20 bases between them. CDR3 sequence: CASNTGHPPGEQFF. Written as DNA, the CDR3 is TGTGCCAGCAATACGGGACACCCCCCCGGGGAGCAGTTCTTC.

This rearrangement joins TRBV28 to TRBJ1-4; weak D call: TRBD1 (5 bases). Germline V gene sequence: CDR1 MDHEN, CDR2 SYDVKM. The CDR3 runs 17 residues. Deletions cut 5 bases from V and 0 bases from J, with 16 bases between. CDR3 nucleotide sequence: TGTGCCAGCAGTCTCCCAGGCCGGGGCCCAACTAATGAAAAACTGTTTTTT. Protein: CASSLPGRGPTNEKLFF.

This clonotype appeared a few times. This rearrangement joins TRBV10-2 to TRBJ2-5; D remains unclear. This CDR3 has 14 amino acids. Trimming took 8 bases from V and 7 from J, leaving 20 bases between them. CDR1 is WSHSY and CDR2 is SAAADI in the germline V gene. The CDR3, as DNA: TGCGCCAGCTGTCGGGCCACCACTCCTAGGACCCAGTACTTC. It encodes CASCRATTPRTQYF.

The chain joins TRBV11-2 to TRBJ2-5; D gene uncertain. This CDR3 is built from 13 residues. CDR1 and CDR2 from the germline V gene are SGHAT and FQNNGV. Trimming pared 10 bases from V and 1 base from J, leaving 13 bases between. The CDR3 DNA reads as TGTGCCACCCAGGCCAGTTTCCAAGAGACCCAGTACTTC. Translated, it gives CATQASFQETQYF.

This clonotype showed up just a few times. V usage is TRBV4-3 and J usage is TRBJ1-2, with D uncertain. The CDR3 covers 17 residues. Germline V gives CDR1 LGHNA, CDR2 YSLEER. V was pared by 6 bases and J by 8 bases, with 28 bases between. CDR3 coding DNA: TGCGCCAGCAGTCGAAGCCTACGGGAGTCGAGCGTAATAGGCTACACCTTC. Its protein product is CASSRSLRESSVIGYTF.

This clonotype was observed many times. The CDR3 DNA follows: TGTGCCAGCAGCTTATGGGGGGAGGATAAAGCTTTCTTT. Amino acid sequence: CASSLWGEDKAFF. This chain links TRBV7-9 with TRBJ1-1; a weak D match, TRBD1 (5 bases). Germline values: CDR1 SEHNR, CDR2 FQNEAQ (reference sequence). V lost 2 bases, J lost 9 bases, and 13 bases lay in between. The CDR3 length is 13 residues.

This clonotype has ten or more counts. The gene calls are TRBV12-3 or TRBV12-4 and TRBJ2-2, with D uncertain. The CDR3 extends over 11 amino acids. The V end was cut by 10 bases, the J end by 6 bases, with 9 bases between. The CDR3 nucleotides are TGTGCCACCCGCTCGGCCGGGGAGCTGTTTTTT. It translates to CATRSAGELFF.

This clonotype is a singleton in its sample. CDR3 DNA: TGTGCCAGCAGGCGAAAGGGGGCAGGCTTCTACGAGCAGTACTTC. Translated, it gives CASRRKGAGFYEQYF. This rearrangement joins TRBV27 to TRBJ2-7; 7 bases are shared with TRBD1. Germline trimming cut 6 bases from V and 3 bases from J; bases unmatched to any gene: 11. From germline, CDR1 is MNHEY and CDR2 SMNVEV (reference sequence). There are 15 residues in the CDR3.

At least ten counts were recorded for this clonotype. The chain joins TRBV12-3 or TRBV12-4 to TRBJ1-2; 8 nucleotides line up with TRBD1. This CDR3 is 14 amino acids long. The ends lost 5 bases at V and 5 bases at J; junction bases unmatched: 7. CDR3 in DNA: TGTGCCAGCAGTGTCGGACAGGGCCCATATGGCTACACCTTC. Encoded protein: CASSVGQGPYGYTF.

The chain links TRBV4-3 to TRBJ2-1, with D maybe TRBD1 (6 bases). CDR1 is LGHNA and CDR2 is YSLEER in the germline V gene. Trimming stripped 1 base from V and 14 bases from J, with 9 bases between. The CDR3 covers 11 residues. Written as DNA, the CDR3 is TGCGCCAGCAGCCAAGGACAGGAGGAGTTCTTC. As protein: CASSQGQEEFF.

The chain links TRBV6-1 to TRBJ2-3; D is unclear. V dropped 7 bases and J dropped 8 bases, with 13 bases sitting between them. Germline lookup yields CDR1 MNHNS and CDR2 SASEGT. The CDR3 sequence is 12 residues long. This CDR3 reads CASTPDRVTQYF. CDR3 bases: TGTGCCAGCACTCCCGACCGCGTTACGCAGTATTTT.

This clonotype was detected only a few times. The gene calls are TRBV11-2 and TRBJ2-1; D is undetermined. V lost 1 base and J lost 0, with 16 bases in between. The CDR3 extends over 18 amino acids. From germline, CDR1 is SGHAT and CDR2 FQNNGV. The CDR3 DNA reads as TGTGCCAGCAGCTTAGGCCCCCCCAAAAGTAGCTCCTACAATGAGCAGTTCTTC. Translated: CASSLGPPKSSSYNEQFF.

This clonotype appeared many times. V gene TRBV24-1 combines with J gene TRBJ2-1; 11 bases align to TRBD1. The CDR3 has 14 amino acids. V gave up 8 bases and J gave up 6 bases; unmatched junction bases: 5. Germline values: CDR1 KGHDR, CDR2 SFDVKD. The CDR3 reads CATTGQGAGNEQFF. Here the CDR3 DNA reads TGTGCCACCACCGGACAGGGGGCGGGCAATGAGCAGTTCTTC.

This clonotype was seen a few times. The J gene is TRBJ1-2, the V gene TRBV20-1; 7 bases line up with TRBD1. This CDR3 is built from 12 residues. J gave up 4 bases and V 2 bases, and 1 base lay outside the gene matches. CDR1 is DFQATT and CDR2 is SNEGSKA in the germline V gene (reference sequence). The chain's CDR3 is CSARRDSYGYTF. In DNA, the CDR3 is TGCAGTGCTAGACGGGACAGCTATGGCTACACCTTC.

This chain links TRBV5-6 with TRBJ2-1; 9 nucleotides line up with TRBD2. V shed 0 bases and J 10 bases; nucleotides not matched to a gene: 2. The CDR3 is made up of 13 amino acids. Germline CDR1 reads SGHDT; CDR2 reads YYEEEE. CDR3 residues: CASSLGTSDEQFF. CDR3 nucleotides: TGTGCCAGCAGCTTGGGGACTAGCGACGAGCAGTTCTTC.

This clonotype was recorded a few times. This chain links TRBV6-5 with TRBJ1-2; TRBD1 matches 7 bases. CDR3 length equals 11 residues. The V gene's germline CDR1 is MNHEY and CDR2 SVGAGI. Trimming at V came to 11 bases and at J to 3 bases, leaving 3 bases not matched to a gene. In DNA, the CDR3 is TGTGCCGCCGGGACAGACTATGGCTACACCTTC. It codes for CAAGTDYGYTF.

This clonotype came up a few times. This chain uses TRBV12-3 or TRBV12-4 with TRBJ2-4, with D perhaps matching TRBD1 (5 bases). V shed 7 bases and J shed 2 bases, with 18 bases lying between them. CDR3 length: 16 residues. CDR3 sequence (DNA): TGTGCCAGCACCTGGGGCGGTAAGGAATCCAAAAACATTCAGTACTTC. This sequence encodes CASTWGGKESKNIQYF.

This clonotype was counted only a few times. The gene calls are TRBV7-9 and TRBJ2-6; D not certain. CDR1 is SEHNR, CDR2 FQNEAQ, per germline (reference sequence). V gave up 11 bases and J gave up 0 bases, with 5 bases separating them. This CDR3 region has 12 residues. The DNA for the CDR3 is TGTGCCGCGGACTCTGGGGCCAACGTCCTGACTTTC. Amino acids: CAADSGANVLTF.